This T cell receptor beta chain was recorded in a study of T cell responses to AZD1222 COVID-19 vaccine. With respect to this clone: Antigen specificity is unknown.

J was trimmed by 5 bases and V by 7 bases; bases with no gene match: 10. The germline CDR1 and CDR2 sequences are GTSNPN and SVGIG (reference sequence). The CDR3 is made up of 13 amino acids. Notes on the study in general: It was only a handful of AZD1222 recipients who were seropositive at baseline. Repertoire samples came only from after the peak T cell response.

The protocol was immunoSEQ multiplex PCR, while the TCRdb copy is restricted to in-frame clones and leaves out a portion. Of about 60,000 clones listed, 65% to 90% are singletons. The gene calls are TRBV30 and TRBJ1-1; 7 nucleotides align to TRBD1. The source is an adult in good health. The specimen comprised peripheral blood, sampled on day 0 of AZD1222 vaccination. CDR3 amino acids: CALLRQGETEAFF. In DNA form, the CDR3 reads TGTGCCTTGCTTCGACAGGGCGAGACTGAAGCTTTCTTT.